This section outlines one TCR beta chain sequence together with its context. The sample is drawn from a study of blood T cell repertoires in COVID-19. Sequencing was performed with immunoSEQ multiplex PCR; in TCRdb, only in-frame clones are kept and a portion is missing. In the table there are about 180,000 clones, approximately 83% of which are singletons. This CDR3 is built from 14 residues. V was pared by 5 bases and J by 7 bases, with 7 bases of the junction left unmatched. Per the germline V gene, CDR1 is GTSNPN and CDR2 is SVGIG (reference sequence). What was sequenced was peripheral blood. J is TRBJ2-1 and V is TRBV30, with TRBD1 identical over 11 bases. This clonotype was sampled from a man between 60 and 75 years old with acute or convalescent COVID-19. CDR3 loop: CAWGTGGMRNEQFF. The CDR3 nucleotides read TGTGCCTGGGGGACAGGGGGGATGAGGAATGAGCAGTTCTTC.